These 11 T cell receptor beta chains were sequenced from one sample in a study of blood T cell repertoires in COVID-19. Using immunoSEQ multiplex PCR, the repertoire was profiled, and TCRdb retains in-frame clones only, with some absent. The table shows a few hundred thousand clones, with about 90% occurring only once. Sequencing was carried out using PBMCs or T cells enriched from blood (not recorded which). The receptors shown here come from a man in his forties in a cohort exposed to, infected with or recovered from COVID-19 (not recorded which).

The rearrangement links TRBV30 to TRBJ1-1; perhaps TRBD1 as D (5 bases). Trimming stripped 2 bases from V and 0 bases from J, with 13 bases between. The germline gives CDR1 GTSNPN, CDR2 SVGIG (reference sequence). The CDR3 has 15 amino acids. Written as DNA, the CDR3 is TGTGCCTGGAGTATGCGGGGCAGCCTGAACACTGAAGCTTTCTTT. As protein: CAWSMRGSLNTEAFF.

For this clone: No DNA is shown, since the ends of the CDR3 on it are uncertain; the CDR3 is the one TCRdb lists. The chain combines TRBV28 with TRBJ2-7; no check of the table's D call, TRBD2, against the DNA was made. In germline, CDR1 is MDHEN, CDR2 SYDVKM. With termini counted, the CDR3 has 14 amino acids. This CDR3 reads CASILGQGLYEQYF.

CDR3 amino acids: CSASRTRVAEQYF. Here the CDR3 DNA reads TGCAGTGCTAGTCGAACTAGAGTCGCCGAGCAGTACTTC. The V call is TRBV20-1, the J call TRBJ2-7; D possibly corresponds to TRBD2 (5 bases). V was shortened by 3 bases and J by 6 bases, with 15 bases between the two germline ends. CDR3 size: 13 residues. CDR1 and CDR2 (germline): DFQATT, SNEGSKA (reference sequence).

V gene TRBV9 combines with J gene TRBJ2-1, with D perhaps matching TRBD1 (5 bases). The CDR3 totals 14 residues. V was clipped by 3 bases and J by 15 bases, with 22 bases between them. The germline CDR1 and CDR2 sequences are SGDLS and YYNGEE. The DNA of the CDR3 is TGTGCCAGCAGCGCCCAAACAGGCTCCCCGTACCTGTTCTTC. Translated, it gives CASSAQTGSPYLFF. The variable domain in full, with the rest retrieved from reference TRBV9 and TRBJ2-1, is DSGVTQTPKHLITATGQRVTLRCSPRSGDLSVYWYQQSLDQGLQFLIQYYNGEERAKGNILERFSAQQFPDLHSELNLSSLELGDSALYFCASSAQTGSPYLFFGPGTRLTVL.

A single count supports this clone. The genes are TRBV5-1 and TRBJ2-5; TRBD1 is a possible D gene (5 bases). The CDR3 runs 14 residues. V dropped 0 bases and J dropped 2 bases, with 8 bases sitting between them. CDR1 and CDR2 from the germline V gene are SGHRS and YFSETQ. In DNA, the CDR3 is TGCGCCAGCAGCTTGGGTGACAGACAAGAGACCCAGTACTTC. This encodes CASSLGDRQETQYF.

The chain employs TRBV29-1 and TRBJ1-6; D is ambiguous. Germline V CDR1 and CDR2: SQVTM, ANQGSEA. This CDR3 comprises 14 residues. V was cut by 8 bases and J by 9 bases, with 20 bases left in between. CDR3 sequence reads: CSIRTSREPSPLHF. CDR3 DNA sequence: TGCAGCATCCGAACTTCACGAGAGCCTTCACCCCTCCACTTT.

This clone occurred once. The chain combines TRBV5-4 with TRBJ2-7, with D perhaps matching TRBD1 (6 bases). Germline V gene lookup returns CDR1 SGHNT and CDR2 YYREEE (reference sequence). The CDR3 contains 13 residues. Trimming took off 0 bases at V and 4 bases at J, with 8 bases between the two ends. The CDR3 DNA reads TGTGCCAGCAGCTTGGACAGGGAATACGAGCAGTACTTC. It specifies CASSLDREYEQYF.

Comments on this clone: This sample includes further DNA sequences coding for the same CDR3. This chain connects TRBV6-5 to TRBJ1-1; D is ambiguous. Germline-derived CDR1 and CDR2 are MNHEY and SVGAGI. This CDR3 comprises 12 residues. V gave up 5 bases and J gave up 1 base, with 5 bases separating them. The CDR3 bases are TGTGCCAGCAGTAGAGAGAACACTGAAGCTTTCTTT. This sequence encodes CASSRENTEAFF.

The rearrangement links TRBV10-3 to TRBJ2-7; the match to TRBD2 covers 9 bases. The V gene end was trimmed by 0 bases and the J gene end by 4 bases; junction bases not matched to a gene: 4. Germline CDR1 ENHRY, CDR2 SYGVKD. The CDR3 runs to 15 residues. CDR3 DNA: TGTGCCATCAGTGAGTCTAGCGGGAGTCCTTACGAGCAGTACTTC. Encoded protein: CAISESSGSPYEQYF.

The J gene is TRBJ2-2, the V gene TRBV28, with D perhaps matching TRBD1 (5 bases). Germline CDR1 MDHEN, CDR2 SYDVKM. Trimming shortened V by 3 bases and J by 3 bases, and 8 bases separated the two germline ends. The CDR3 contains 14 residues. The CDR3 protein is CASSFVTDTGELFF. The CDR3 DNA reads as TGTGCCAGCAGTTTTGTGACAGACACCGGGGAGCTGTTTTTT. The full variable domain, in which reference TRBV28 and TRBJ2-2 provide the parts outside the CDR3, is DVKVTQSSRYLVKRTGEKVFLECVQDMDHENMFWYRQDPGLGLRLIYFSYDVKMKEKGDIPEGYSVSREKKERFSLILESASTNQTSMYLCASSFVTDTGELFFGEGSRLTVL.

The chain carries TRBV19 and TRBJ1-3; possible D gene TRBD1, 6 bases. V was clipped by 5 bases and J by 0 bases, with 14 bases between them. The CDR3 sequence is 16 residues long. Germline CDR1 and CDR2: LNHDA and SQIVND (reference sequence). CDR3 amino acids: CASSPGQPHSGNTIYF. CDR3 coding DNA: TGTGCCAGTAGTCCAGGACAGCCCCACTCTGGAAACACCATATATTTT.